This T cell receptor (beta chain) is drawn from a study of cytomegalovirus exposure and HLA in healthy donors. Study results and caveats: Some V segments could not be told apart, so they were left out, TRBV6-2 and TRBV6-3 among them. Sequencing artifact likely explains a cluster of highly shared sequence variants.

PCR employed 60 Vbeta and 13 Jbeta primers. The data were produced by immunoSEQ multiplex PCR, yet TCRdb's version contains in-frame clones alone and is incomplete. The data show around 70,000 clones, roughly two thirds seen once. V lost 4 bases, J lost 0 bases, and 19 bases lay in between. Per germline, CDR1 SGDLS and CDR2 YYNGEE. This CDR3 is built from 18 residues. Note on this clone: Its specificity is unknown.

The sequencing sample was made of PBMCs. This clonotype was sampled from a man aged 55 to 69 in good health and CMV-seropositive. The V and J genes are TRBV9 and TRBJ2-2; perhaps TRBD1 as D (5 bases). DNA of the CDR3: TGTGCCAGCAGCTCTCCCCTTGGGCACAGGACGAACACCGGGGAGCTGTTTTTT. Translated, it gives CASSSPLGHRTNTGELFF.